The TCR beta chain described here comes from a study of CXCR3-negative and CXCR3-positive naive CD8 T cells. UMI-labeled 5' RACE yielded the TRB cDNA libraries. TCRdb reprocessed the 5' RACE reads and keeps a single row for each CDR3 protein, giving no DNA. The sample table includes over 150,000 distinct CDR3 sequences. Naive CD8+ T cells showed CD45RO-CCR7+CD27+CD95-. Findings and caveats of the study: TRB CDR3s of CXCR3-positive naive cells were more hydrophobic than those of CXCR3-negative naive cells.

Notes on this clonotype: Antigen: not known.

Input material: naive CXCR3+ CD8+ T cells from blood. Regarding subset: CD45RO-CCR7+CD27+CD95- naive CD8+ T cells expressing CXCR3 (TNR3+). The TCR sequence derives from a human donor in good health. Some clones in this sample may be carry-over from other donors' samples.

The CDR3 spells CASSADREFNQPQHF. This chain uses TRBV28 with TRBJ1-5; TCRdb reports TRBD1, a call that lacks DNA to check it against. Germline CDR1 is MDHEN and CDR2 is SYDVKM. The CDR3 has 15 residues.